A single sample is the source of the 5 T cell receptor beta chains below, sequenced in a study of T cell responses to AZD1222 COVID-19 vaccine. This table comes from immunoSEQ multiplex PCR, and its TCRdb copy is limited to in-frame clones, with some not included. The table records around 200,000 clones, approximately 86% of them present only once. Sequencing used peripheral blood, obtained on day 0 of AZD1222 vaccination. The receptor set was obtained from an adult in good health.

The CDR3 DNA reads as TGTGCCAGCAGGTCCGCGGGTCATGGCTACACCTTC. Translated, it gives CASRSAGHGYTF. The chain joins TRBV12-3 or TRBV12-4 to TRBJ1-2, with D unresolved. The CDR3 spans 12 residues. V was cut by 6 bases and J by 6 bases, with 11 bases left in between.

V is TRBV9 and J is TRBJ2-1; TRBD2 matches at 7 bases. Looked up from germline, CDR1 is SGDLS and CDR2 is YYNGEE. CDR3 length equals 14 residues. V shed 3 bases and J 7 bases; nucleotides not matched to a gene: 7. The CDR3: CASSARLAWNEQFF. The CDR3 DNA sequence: TGTGCCAGCAGCGCCCGACTAGCTTGGAATGAGCAGTTCTTC.

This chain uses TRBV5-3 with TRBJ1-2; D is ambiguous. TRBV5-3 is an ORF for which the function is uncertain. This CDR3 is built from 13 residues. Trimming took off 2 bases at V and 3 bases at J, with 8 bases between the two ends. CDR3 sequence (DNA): TGTGCCAGAAGCTTCCGGCCTCACTATGGCTACACCTTC. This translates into CARSFRPHYGYTF.

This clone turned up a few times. This CDR3 reads CASSFGQGQYF. For the CDR3, the DNA is TGTGCCAGCAGCTTCGGACAGGGGCAGTACTTC. The genes are TRBV7-2 and TRBJ2-4; TRBD1 matches at 9 bases. This CDR3 is 11 amino acids long. V lost 3 bases and J lost 13; bases outside the gene matches: 1. Germline lookup yields CDR1 SGHTA and CDR2 FQGNSA.

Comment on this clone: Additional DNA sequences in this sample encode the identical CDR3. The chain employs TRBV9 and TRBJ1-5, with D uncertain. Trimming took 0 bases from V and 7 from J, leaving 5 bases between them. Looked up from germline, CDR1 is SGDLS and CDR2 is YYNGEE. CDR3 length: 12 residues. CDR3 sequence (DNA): TGTGCCAGCAGCGTAGGGAACCAGCCCCAGCATTTT. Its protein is CASSVGNQPQHF.